A selection of T cell receptor beta chains follows, all from one sample in a study of blood T cell repertoires in COVID-19. TCRdb's copy holds only in-frame clones and misses some; the assay was immunoSEQ multiplex PCR. This repertoire shows tens of thousands of clones, 70% to 90% found once; its top ten account for roughly 8%. The source material was peripheral blood. The receptors originated from a man younger than 40 with acute or convalescent COVID-19. The CDR3 runs from the conserved cysteine through the conserved F or W. The order of the fields is J gene, V gene, D gene, clone size, CDR3 length, CDR3 protein, CDR3 DNA. A D gene is named only where the DNA matches it firmly. Part of the rows lack a size; the others show once, few, many or a class for expanded clones.

TRBJ2-1 TRBV5-1 TRBD2 once 17 CASSSGLAGVGYNEQFF TGCGCCAGCAGCTCGGGACTAGCGGGAGTCGGCTACAATGAGCAGTTCTTC
TRBJ1-6 TRBV6-6 . few 16 CASSYSNFPYNSPLHF TGTGCCAGCAGTTACTCGAACTTCCCCTATAATTCACCCCTCCACTTT
TRBJ2-7 TRBV5-1 . . 14 CASSQENRASEQYF TGCGCCAGCAGCCAGGAAAACAGGGCTAGCGAGCAGTACTTC
TRBJ2-3 TRBV18 . . 16 CASSPLGPGGTDTQYF TGTGCCAGCTCACCACTGGGGCCGGGGGGCACAGATACGCAGTATTTT
TRBJ2-7 TRBV21-1 . . 14 CASRGTGHSYEQYF TGTGCCAGCAGAGGGACAGGCCACTCCTACGAGCAGTACTTC
TRBJ1-4 TRBV18 . few 12 CASSRGNEKLFF TGTGCCAGCTCACGCGGGAATGAAAAACTGTTTTTT
TRBJ2-7 TRBV9 TRBD2 . 18 CASSVEPSGSGWAYEQYF TGTGCCAGCAGCGTAGAGCCTAGCGGGAGCGGTTGGGCCTACGAGCAGTACTTC
TRBJ1-5 TRBV28 . . 17 CASSSPDGWYSHQPQHF TGTGCCAGCAGTTCCCCTGACGGGTGGTATAGCCATCAGCCCCAGCATTTT
TRBJ2-7 TRBV18 . . 14 CASSPAGSSYEQYF TGTGCCAGCTCACCGGCAGGAAGCTCCTACGAGCAGTACTTC
TRBJ1-1 TRBV11-2 TRBD1 . 11 CASRSGGSAFF TGTGCCAGCAGATCAGGGGGCTCGGCTTTCTTT
TRBJ2-7 TRBV7-3 . . 15 CASSLYAGPTYEQYF TGTGCCAGCAGCTTATATGCGGGTCCGACCTACGAGCAGTACTTC
TRBJ2-7 TRBV19 . . 15 CASSREETIIHEQYF TGTGCCAGTAGTCGAGAAGAGACTATTATCCACGAGCAGTACTTC
TRBJ2-3 TRBV30 TRBD2 . 16 CARGGSGRGSSDTQYF TGTGCCCGGGGGGGATCGGGACGCGGGAGTTCAGATACGCAGTATTTT
TRBJ2-1 TRBV6-5 . . 14 CASSQRTLLNEQFF TGTGCCAGCAGTCAGAGGACACTTCTCAATGAGCAGTTCTTC
TRBJ2-1 TRBV11-2 . once 15 CASSLAGSSYNEQFF TGTGCCAGCAGCTTGGCGGGGAGCTCCTACAATGAGCAGTTCTTC
TRBJ1-4 TRBV30 . . 14 CAWSLVATNEKLFF TGTGCCTGGAGCCTAGTGGCAACTAATGAAAAACTGTTTTTT
TRBJ2-7 TRBV9 . . 15 CASSVEPSSSYEQYF TGTGCCAGCAGCGTAGAGCCCTCGAGCTCCTACGAGCAGTACTTC
TRBJ2-1 TRBV6-6 . . 13 CASSLPNGGEQFF TGTGCCAGCAGTCTACCCAACGGTGGTGAGCAGTTCTTC
TRBJ2-7 TRBV29-1 . . 11 CSVSTTYEQYF TGCAGCGTCTCCACCACATACGAGCAGTACTTC
TRBJ2-7 TRBV2 TRBD1 . 13 CASRTGGTNEQYF TGTGCCAGCAGGACAGGGGGCACTAACGAGCAGTACTTC
TRBJ2-2 TRBV18 TRBD1 . 15 CASSRGQGSTGELFF TGTGCCAGCTCACGCGGACAGGGATCCACCGGGGAGCTGTTTTTT
TRBJ2-7 TRBV12-3/TRBV12-4 . once 11 CASSFRYEQYF TGTGCCAGCAGTTTCCGCTACGAGCAATACTTC
TRBJ1-2 TRBV19 . many 13 CASRTNGDYGYTF TGTGCCAGTAGGACTAACGGTGACTATGGCTACACCTTC
TRBJ1-5 TRBV19 TRBD1 . 16 CASTPDRARSNQPQHF TGTGCCAGTACCCCGGACAGGGCCCGATCGAATCAGCCCCAGCATTTT
TRBJ1-6 TRBV7-9 . . 17 CASSLRGTGRLKSPLHF TGTGCCAGCAGCTTAAGGGGGACGGGACGGTTAAAGTCACCCCTCCACTTT
TRBJ2-3 TRBV5-1 TRBD2 once 15 CASSLVTGGADTQYF TGCGCCAGCAGCTTGGTCACGGGAGGAGCAGATACGCAGTATTTT
TRBJ2-5 TRBV5-1 . . 14 CASRGSGLQETQYF TGCGCCAGCAGAGGTAGCGGCCTCCAAGAGACCCAGTACTTC
TRBJ2-2 TRBV28 . . 16 CASSQLPGENTGELFF TGTGCCAGCAGCCAACTCCCCGGAGAGAACACCGGGGAGCTGTTTTTT
TRBJ2-1 TRBV29-1 TRBD2 . 14 CSVTGLAGGGEQFF TGCAGCGTTACGGGACTAGCGGGAGGTGGTGAGCAGTTCTTC
TRBJ2-7 TRBV3-1/TRBV3-2 . once 15 CASSQDEAPPYEQYF TGTGCCAGCAGCCAAGACGAGGCCCCACCCTACGAGCAGTACTTC
TRBJ2-2 TRBV7-9 TRBD2 . 16 CASSPRGLAGHRELFF TGTGCCAGCAGCCCTCGAGGACTAGCGGGACACAGGGAGCTGTTTTTT
TRBJ2-7 TRBV3-1/TRBV3-2 TRBD2 . 13 CASSLAGSYEQYF TGTGCCAGCAGTCTAGCGGGCTCCTACGAGCAGTACTTC
TRBJ1-3 TRBV28 . . 15 CASGERGAGGNTIYF TGTGCCAGCGGGGAAAGGGGCGCGGGAGGAAACACCATATATTTT
TRBJ1-5 TRBV6-2/TRBV6-3 . once 14 CASSYGGASQPQHF TGTGCCAGCAGTTACGGCGGGGCCAGTCAGCCCCAGCATTTT
TRBJ1-3 TRBV27 TRBD1 . 17 CASNQGRRQGVGNTIYF TGTGCCAGCAATCAGGGGAGAAGACAGGGCGTCGGAAACACCATATATTTT
TRBJ2-5 TRBV28 . . 14 CASSFALAGETQYF TGTGCCAGCAGTTTTGCCCTGGCGGGGGAGACCCAGTACTTC
TRBJ2-7 TRBV2 TRBD2 . 15 CASRVSSGLLYEQYF TGTGCCAGCAGGGTCTCTAGCGGGTTGCTTTACGAGCAGTACTTC
TRBJ2-3 TRBV18 TRBD2 . 15 CASSPTSGSTDTQYF TGTGCCAGCTCCCCGACTAGCGGGAGTACAGATACGCAGTATTTT
TRBJ2-1 TRBV5-6 TRBD2 . 17 CASSFLAGGSSYNEQFF TGTGCCAGCAGCTTTCTAGCGGGAGGGAGCTCCTACAATGAGCAGTTCTTC
TRBJ1-5 TRBV13 . . 14 CASSLGGSDQPQHF TGTGCCAGCAGCCTCGGGGGTAGCGATCAGCCCCAGCATTTT
TRBJ1-5 TRBV5-3 TRBD1 few 17 CARSPTRQGHSNQPQHF TGTGCCAGAAGCCCAACCCGACAGGGGCATAGCAATCAGCCCCAGCATTTT
TRBJ2-5 TRBV18 TRBD1 . 15 CASSPPTGVQETQYF TGTGCCAGCTCACCTCCGACAGGGGTCCAAGAGACCCAGTACTTC
TRBJ2-7 TRBV11-3 TRBD2 . 17 CASSPRGLAGDSHEQYF TGTGCCAGCAGCCCGCGGGGGCTAGCGGGAGACAGTCACGAGCAGTACTTC